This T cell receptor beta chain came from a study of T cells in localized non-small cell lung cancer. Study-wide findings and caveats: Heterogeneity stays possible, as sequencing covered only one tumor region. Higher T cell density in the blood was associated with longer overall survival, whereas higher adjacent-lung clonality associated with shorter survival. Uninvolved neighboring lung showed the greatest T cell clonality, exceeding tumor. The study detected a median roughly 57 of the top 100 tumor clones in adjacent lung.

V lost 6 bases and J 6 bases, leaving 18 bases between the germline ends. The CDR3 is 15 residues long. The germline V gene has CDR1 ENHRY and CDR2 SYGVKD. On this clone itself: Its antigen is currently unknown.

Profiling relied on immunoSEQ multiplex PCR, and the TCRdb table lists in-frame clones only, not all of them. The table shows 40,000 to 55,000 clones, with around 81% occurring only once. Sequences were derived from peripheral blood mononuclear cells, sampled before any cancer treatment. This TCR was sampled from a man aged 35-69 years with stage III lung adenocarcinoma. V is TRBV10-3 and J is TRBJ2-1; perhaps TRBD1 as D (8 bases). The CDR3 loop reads CAISLKDREGNEQFF. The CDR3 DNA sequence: TGTGCCATCAGCCTCAAGGACAGGGAGGGCAATGAGCAGTTCTTC.